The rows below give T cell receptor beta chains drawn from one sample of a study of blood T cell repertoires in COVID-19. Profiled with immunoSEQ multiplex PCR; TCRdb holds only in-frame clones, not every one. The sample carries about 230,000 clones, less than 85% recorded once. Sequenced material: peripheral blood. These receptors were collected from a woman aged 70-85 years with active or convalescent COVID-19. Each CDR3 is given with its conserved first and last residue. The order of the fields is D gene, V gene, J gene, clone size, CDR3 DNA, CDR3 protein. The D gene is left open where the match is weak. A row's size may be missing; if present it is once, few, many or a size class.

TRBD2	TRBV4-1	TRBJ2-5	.	TGCGCCAGCAGCCAAGTTTATAGGGCTAGCGGGGGGCTCGGTGTAAGGGAGACCCAGTACTTC	CASSQVYRASGGLGVRETQYF
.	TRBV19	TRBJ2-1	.	TGTGCCAGTAGTCTGTTTAGGACTACCAACTACAATGAGCAGTTCTTC	CASSLFRTTNYNEQFF
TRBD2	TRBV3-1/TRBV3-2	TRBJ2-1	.	TGTGCCAGCAGCCAAGTCAGGGCTAGCGGGGGGAATGAGCAGTTCTTC	CASSQVRASGGNEQFF
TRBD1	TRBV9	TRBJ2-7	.	TGTGCCAGCAGCCTCGGGGGGACAGGGTCCTACGAGCAGTACTTC	CASSLGGTGSYEQYF
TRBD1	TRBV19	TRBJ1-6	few	TGTGCCAGCAGAGTACAGGGGGCGACACCCCTCCACTTT	CASRVQGATPLHF
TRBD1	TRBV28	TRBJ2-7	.	TGTGCCAGCAATCCGGGACAGTCCTACGAGCAGTACTTC	CASNPGQSYEQYF
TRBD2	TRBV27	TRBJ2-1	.	TGTGCCAGCAGTTTGACTAGCGGTCCCTACAATGAGCAGTTCTTC	CASSLTSGPYNEQFF
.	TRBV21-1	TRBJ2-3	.	TGTGCCAGCAGCCCTGACAAGGGGCAGGGAGATACGCAGTATTTT	CASSPDKGQGDTQYF
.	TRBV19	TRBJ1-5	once	TGTGCCAGTAGTATGAGCCGAATTAATCAGCCCCAGCATTTT	CASSMSRINQPQHF
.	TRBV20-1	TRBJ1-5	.	TGCAGTGCTCAGGACAATCAGCCCCAGCATTTT	CSAQDNQPQHF
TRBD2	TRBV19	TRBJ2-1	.	TGTGCCAGTAGTGCATCTAGCGGGCCCAATGAGCAGTTCTTC	CASSASSGPNEQFF
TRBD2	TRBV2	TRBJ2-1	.	TGTGCCAGCAGTGAAGCGCATAGCGGGGTCCCTTTCTCCTACAATGAGCAGTTCTTC	CASSEAHSGVPFSYNEQFF
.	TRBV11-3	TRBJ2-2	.	TGTGCCAGCAGCTCGTCACGGGTCATCGGGGAGCTGTTTTTT	CASSSSRVIGELFF
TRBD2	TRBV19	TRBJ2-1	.	TGTGCCAGTAGTATAAGGCAACGGGAGGGAAGGGATGAGCAGTTCTTC	CASSIRQREGRDEQFF
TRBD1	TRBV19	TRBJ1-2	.	TGTGCCAGTAGTACCCAACAGGGGGGAGCCGTCCTCTATGGCTACACCTTC	CASSTQQGGAVLYGYTF
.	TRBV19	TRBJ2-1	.	TGTGCCAGTAGTATAAATAGCGGCTACAATGAGCAGTTCTTC	CASSINSGYNEQFF
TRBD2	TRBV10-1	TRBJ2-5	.	TGCGCCAGCAGTGACTCTAGCGGGAGGGCGGCGGAGACCCAGTACTTC	CASSDSSGRAAETQYF
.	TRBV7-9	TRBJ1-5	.	TGTGCCAGCAGCTTATCGGTCCCCAATCAGCCCCAGCATTTT	CASSLSVPNQPQHF
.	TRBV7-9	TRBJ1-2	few	TGTGCCAGCAGCTTAGTATCGGGCTATGGCTACACCTTC	CASSLVSGYGYTF
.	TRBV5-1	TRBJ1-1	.	TGCGCCAGCAGCTGGGAGGCTAGGGGGGGCGCTTTCTTT	CASSWEARGGAFF
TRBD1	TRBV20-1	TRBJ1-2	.	TGCAGTGCTAGTGTACAGGGGGAGAGCGGCTACACCTTC	CSASVQGESGYTF
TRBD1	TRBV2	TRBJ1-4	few	TGTGCCAGCAGACAGGGGAAGAATGAAAAACTGTTTTTT	CASRQGKNEKLFF
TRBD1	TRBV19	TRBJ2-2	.	TGTGCCAGTAGTATAAGGGGGCAGAACACCGGGGAGCTGTTTTTT	CASSIRGQNTGELFF
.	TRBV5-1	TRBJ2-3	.	TGCGCCAGCAGCTTAGGCGGGGGCAGCACAGATACGCAGTATTTT	CASSLGGGSTDTQYF
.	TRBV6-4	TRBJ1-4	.	TGTGCCAGCTCACCGGGACATTCCCCCGGGGAAAAACTGTTTTTT	CASSPGHSPGEKLFF
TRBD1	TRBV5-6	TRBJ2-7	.	TGTGCCAGCAGTATCAAAACAGGGGGTTACTACGAGCAGTACTTC	CASSIKTGGYYEQYF
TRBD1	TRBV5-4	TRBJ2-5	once	TGTGCCAGCAGCTCAGGACAGGGGCGAGAGACCCAGTACTTC	CASSSGQGRETQYF
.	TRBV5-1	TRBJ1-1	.	TGCGCCAGCAGCTTGGGAGGGTGGGGTGAAGCTTTCTTT	CASSLGGWGEAFF
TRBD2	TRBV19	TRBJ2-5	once	TGTGCCAGTAGTATGGCGCTAGCGGGAGCAAGGGAGCGAGAGACCCAGTACTTC	CASSMALAGARERETQYF
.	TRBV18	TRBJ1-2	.	TGTGCCAGCTCAACCAGCGGGTTCTATGGCTACACCTTC	CASSTSGFYGYTF
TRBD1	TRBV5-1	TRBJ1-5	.	TGCGCCAGCAGCTTGGGACAGGGCGATCAGCCCCAGCATTTT	CASSLGQGDQPQHF
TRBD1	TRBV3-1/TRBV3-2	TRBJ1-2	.	TGTGCCAGCAGCCAACTCGACAGGGGCGGTGGCTACACCTTC	CASSQLDRGGGYTF
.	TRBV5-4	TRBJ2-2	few	TGTGCCAGCAGCTTGAACGGCGGCTTGAACACCGGGGAGCTGTTTTTT	CASSLNGGLNTGELFF
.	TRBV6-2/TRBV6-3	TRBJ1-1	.	TGTGCCAGCAGTTACTCGGGCCAGCGGCGCACTGAAGCTTTCTTT	CASSYSGQRRTEAFF
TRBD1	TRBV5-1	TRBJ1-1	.	TGCGCCAGCAGCTTGTGGGGGACAGGGGGCACTGAAGCTTTCTTT	CASSLWGTGGTEAFF